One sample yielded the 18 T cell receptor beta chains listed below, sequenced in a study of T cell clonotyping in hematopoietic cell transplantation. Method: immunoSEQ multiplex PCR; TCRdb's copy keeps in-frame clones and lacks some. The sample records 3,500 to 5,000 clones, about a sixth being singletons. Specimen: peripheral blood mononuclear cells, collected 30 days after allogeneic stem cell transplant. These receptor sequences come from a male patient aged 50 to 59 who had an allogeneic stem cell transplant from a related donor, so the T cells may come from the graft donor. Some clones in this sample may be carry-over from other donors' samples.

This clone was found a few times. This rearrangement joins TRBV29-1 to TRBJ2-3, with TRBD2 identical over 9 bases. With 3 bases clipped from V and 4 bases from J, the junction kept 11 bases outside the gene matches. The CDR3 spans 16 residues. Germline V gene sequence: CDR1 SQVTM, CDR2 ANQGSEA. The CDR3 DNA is TGCAGCGTTGAGAGGGTGGCTAGCGGGAACGCAGATACGCAGTATTTT. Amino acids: CSVERVASGNADTQYF.

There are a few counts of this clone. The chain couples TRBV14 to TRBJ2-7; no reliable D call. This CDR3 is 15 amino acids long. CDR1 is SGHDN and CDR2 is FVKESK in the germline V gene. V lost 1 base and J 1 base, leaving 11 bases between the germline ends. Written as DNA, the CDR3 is TGTGCCAGCAGCCAAGCCGTGACACGATCCTACGAGCAGTACTTC. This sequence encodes CASSQAVTRSYEQYF.

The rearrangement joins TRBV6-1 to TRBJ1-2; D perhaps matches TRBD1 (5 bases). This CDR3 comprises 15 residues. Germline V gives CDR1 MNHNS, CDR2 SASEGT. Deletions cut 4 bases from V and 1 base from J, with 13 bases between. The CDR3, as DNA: TGTGCCAGCAGTGCCCGGGACGGCCATAACTATGGCTACACCTTC. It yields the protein CASSARDGHNYGYTF.

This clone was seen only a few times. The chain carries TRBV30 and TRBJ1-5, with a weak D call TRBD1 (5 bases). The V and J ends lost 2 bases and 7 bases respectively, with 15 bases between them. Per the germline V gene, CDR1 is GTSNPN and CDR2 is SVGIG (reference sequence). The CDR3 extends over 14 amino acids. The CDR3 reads CAWSPRDLGQPQHF. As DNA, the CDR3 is TGTGCCTGGAGTCCCAGGGACCTGGGGCAGCCCCAGCATTTT. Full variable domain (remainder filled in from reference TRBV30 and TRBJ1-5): SQTIHQWPATLVQPVGSPLSLECTVEGTSNPNLYWYRQAAGRGLQLLFYSVGIGQISSEVPQNLSASRPQDRQFILSSKKLLLSDSGFYLCAWSPRDLGQPQHFGDGTRLSIL.

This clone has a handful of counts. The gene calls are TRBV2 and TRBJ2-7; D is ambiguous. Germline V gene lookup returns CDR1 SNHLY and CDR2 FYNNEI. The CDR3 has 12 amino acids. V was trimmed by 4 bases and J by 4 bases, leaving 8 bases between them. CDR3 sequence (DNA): TGTGCCAGCAGTGCATTAGGGTACGAGCAGTACTTC. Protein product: CASSALGYEQYF.

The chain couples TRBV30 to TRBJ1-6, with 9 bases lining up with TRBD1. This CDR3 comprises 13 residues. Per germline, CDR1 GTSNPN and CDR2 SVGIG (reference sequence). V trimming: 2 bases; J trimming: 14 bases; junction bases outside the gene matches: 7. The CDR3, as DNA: TGTGCCTGGAGTACAAAACAGGGGGCCACCCTCCACTTT. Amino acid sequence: CAWSTKQGATLHF.

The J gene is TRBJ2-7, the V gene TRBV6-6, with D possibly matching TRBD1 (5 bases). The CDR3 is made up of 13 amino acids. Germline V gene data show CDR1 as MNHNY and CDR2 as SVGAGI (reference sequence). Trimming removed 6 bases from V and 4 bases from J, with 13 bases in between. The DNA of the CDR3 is TGTGCCAGCAGCCCAGGGTTTTATTACGAGCAGTACTTC. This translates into CASSPGFYYEQYF.

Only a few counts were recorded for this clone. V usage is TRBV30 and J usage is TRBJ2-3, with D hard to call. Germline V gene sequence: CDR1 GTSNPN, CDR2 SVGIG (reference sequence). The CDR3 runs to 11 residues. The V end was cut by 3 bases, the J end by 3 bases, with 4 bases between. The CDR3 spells CAWRRTDTQYF. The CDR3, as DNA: TGTGCCTGGAGGCGGACAGATACGCAGTATTTT. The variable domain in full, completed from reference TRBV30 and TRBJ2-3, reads SQTIHQWPATLVQPVGSPLSLECTVEGTSNPNLYWYRQAAGRGLQLLFYSVGIGQISSEVPQNLSASRPQDRQFILSSKKLLLSDSGFYLCAWRRTDTQYFGPGTRLTVL.

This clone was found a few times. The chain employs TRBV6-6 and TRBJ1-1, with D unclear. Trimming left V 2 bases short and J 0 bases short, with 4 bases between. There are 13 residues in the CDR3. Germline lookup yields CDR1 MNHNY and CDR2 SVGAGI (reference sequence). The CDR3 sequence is CASSYTLNTEAFF. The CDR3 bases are TGTGCCAGCAGTTACACGTTGAACACTGAAGCTTTCTTT.

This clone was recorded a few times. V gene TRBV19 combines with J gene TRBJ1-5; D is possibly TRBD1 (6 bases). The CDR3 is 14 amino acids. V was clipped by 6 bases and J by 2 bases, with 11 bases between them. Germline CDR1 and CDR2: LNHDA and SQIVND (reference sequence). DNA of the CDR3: TGTGCCAGTAGCGGGGCAGGGGGCAATCAGCCCCAGCATTTT. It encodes CASSGAGGNQPQHF.

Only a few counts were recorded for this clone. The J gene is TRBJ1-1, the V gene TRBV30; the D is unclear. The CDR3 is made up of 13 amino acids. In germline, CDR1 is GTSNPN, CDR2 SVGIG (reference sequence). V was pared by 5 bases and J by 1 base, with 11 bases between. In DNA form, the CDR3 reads TGTGCCTGGTCTGGAGACGGGAACACTGAAGCTTTCTTT. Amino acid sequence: CAWSGDGNTEAFF.

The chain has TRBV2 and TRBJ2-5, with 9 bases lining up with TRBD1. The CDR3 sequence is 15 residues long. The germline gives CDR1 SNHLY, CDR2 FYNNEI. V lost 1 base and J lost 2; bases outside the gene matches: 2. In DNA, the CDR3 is TGTGCCAGCAGTGAAGGGGGGACAGGGCAAGAGACCCAGTACTTC. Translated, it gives CASSEGGTGQETQYF.

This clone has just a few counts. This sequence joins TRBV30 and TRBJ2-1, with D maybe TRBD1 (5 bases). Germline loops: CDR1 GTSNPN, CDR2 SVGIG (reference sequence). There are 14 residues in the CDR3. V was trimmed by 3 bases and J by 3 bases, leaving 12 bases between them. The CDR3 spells CAWRDPRDYNEQFF. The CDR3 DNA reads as TGTGCCTGGAGGGACCCCAGGGACTACAATGAGCAGTTCTTC.

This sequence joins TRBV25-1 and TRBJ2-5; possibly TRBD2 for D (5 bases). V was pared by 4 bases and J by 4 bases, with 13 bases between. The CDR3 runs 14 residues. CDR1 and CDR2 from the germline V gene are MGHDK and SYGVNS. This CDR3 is CASSGPHGGETQYF. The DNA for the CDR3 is TGTGCCAGCAGTGGTCCTCACGGAGGAGAGACCCAGTACTTC. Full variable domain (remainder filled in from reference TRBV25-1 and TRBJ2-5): EADIYQTPRYLVIGTGKKITLECSQTMGHDKMYWYQQDPGMELHLIHYSYGVNSTEKGDLSSESTVSRIRTEHFPLTLESARPSHTSQYLCASSGPHGGETQYFGPGTRLLVL.

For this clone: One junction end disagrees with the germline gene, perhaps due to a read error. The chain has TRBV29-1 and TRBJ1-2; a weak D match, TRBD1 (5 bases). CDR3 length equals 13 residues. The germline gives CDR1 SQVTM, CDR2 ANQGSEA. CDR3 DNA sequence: TGCATCGTTTGGGGGGGGATTAACTATGGCTACACCTTC. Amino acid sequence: CIVWGGINYGYTF.

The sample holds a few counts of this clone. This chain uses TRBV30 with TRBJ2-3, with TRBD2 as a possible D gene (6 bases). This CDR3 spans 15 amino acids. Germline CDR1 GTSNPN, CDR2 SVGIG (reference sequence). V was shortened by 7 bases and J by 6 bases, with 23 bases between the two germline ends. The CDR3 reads CASRSTGTYIDTQYF. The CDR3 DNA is TGTGCCTCGCGCTCAACCGGGACTTATATTGATACGCAGTATTTT.

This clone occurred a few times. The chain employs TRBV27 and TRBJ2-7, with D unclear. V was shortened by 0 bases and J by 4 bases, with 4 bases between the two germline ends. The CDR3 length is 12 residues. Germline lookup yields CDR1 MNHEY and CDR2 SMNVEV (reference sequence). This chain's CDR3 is CASSLSGYEQYF. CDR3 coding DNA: TGTGCCAGCAGTTTATCGGGATACGAGCAGTACTTC.

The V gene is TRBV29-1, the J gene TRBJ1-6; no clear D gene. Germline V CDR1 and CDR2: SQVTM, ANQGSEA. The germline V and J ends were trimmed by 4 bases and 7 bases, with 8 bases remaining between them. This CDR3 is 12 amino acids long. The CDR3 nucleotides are TGCAGCGTTGCGATACAGAATTCACCCCTCCACTTT. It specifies CSVAIQNSPLHF.